The 26 T cell receptor beta chains below come from one sample, sequenced in a study of blood T cells in healthy people across ages. Together with a sample-barcoded 5' primer, a J-beta primer mix was included in a second PCR lasting about 7 to 12 cycles. Each CDR3 protein gets one entry after TCRdb re-called the 5' RACE reads with MiXCR. The sample carries about 780,000 distinct CDR3 sequences, about 47% recorded once. The sample consisted of blood. These receptors all come from a man older than 75 in good health.

The chain links TRBV12-3 or TRBV12-4 to TRBJ1-5; D remains ambiguous. The CDR3 consists of 13 residues. Trimming pared 4 bases from V and 7 bases from J, leaving 11 bases between. The CDR3 region is CASSSSGRQPQHF. The CDR3 DNA is TGTGCCAGCAGTTCCTCCGGTAGGCAGCCCCAGCATTTT.

This clonotype was recorded at least ten times. The chain has TRBV9 and TRBJ2-3, with D hard to call. Germline V gene sequence: CDR1 SGDLS, CDR2 YYNGEE. This CDR3 region has 13 residues. The V and J ends lost 5 bases and 2 bases respectively, with 9 bases between them. DNA of the CDR3: TGTGCCAGCAGGGGCTACCTCACAGATACGCAGTATTTT. Translated, it gives CASRGYLTDTQYF.

The gene calls are TRBV29-1 and TRBJ1-5; 8 positions agree with TRBD1. Germline V gene lookup returns CDR1 SQVTM and CDR2 ANQGSEA. The CDR3 contains 12 residues. The V and J ends lost 7 bases and 12 bases, in that order; junction bases with no gene match: 11. CDR3 nucleotide sequence: TGCAGCGGTGGGGTGGACAGGGTGCGCCAGCATTTT. Translation: CSGGVDRVRQHF. Together with reference TRBV29-1 and TRBJ1-5, the CDR3 gives the full variable domain: SAVISQKPSRDICQRGTSLTIQCQVDSQVTMMFWYRQQPGQSLTLIATANQGSEATYESGFVIDKFPISRPNLTFSTLTVSNMSPEDSSIYLCSGGVDRVRQHFGDGTRLSIL.

Here the CDR3 reads CASSLVRETTEAFF. CDR3 DNA sequence: TGTGCCAGCAGCTTAGTTAGGGAGACCACTGAAGCTTTCTTT. The chain carries TRBV7-2 and TRBJ1-1; D is undetermined. Germline CDR1 is SGHTA and CDR2 is FQGNSA. V was shortened by 1 base and J by 4 bases, with 10 bases between the two germline ends. This CDR3 spans 14 amino acids. Looking up the rest from reference TRBV7-2 and TRBJ1-1 gives the full variable domain: GAGVSQSPSNKVTEKGKDVELRCDPISGHTALYWYRQSLGQGLEFLIYFQGNSAPDKSGLPSDRFSAERTGGSVSTLTIQRTQQEDSAVYLCASSLVRETTEAFFGQGTRLTVV.

CDR3 in DNA: TGTGCCAGCAACCCTAATGGACTCTACACAGATACGCAGTATTTT. Protein sequence: CASNPNGLYTDTQYF. This sequence joins TRBV7-2 and TRBJ2-3; D possibly corresponds to TRBD2 (5 bases). The V end lost 7 bases, the J end lost 2 bases, and 16 bases lay between the germline ends. The CDR3 is 15 amino acids. The germline CDR1 and CDR2 sequences are SGHTA and FQGNSA.

Note on this clonotype: Sequence at one end of the junction differs from germline and may be a read error. The V gene is TRBV24-1, the J gene TRBJ2-1; D not resolved. Looked up from germline, CDR1 is KGHDR and CDR2 is SFDVKD. The CDR3 loop spans 16 amino acids. The chain's CDR3 is CATSDDESSIIDEQLF. CDR3 bases: TGTGCCACCAGTGATGACGAATCTTCCATTATCGATGAGCAGCTCTTC.

The gene calls are TRBV10-3 and TRBJ1-5, with 11 bases aligning to TRBD1. V shed 2 bases and J 7 bases; nucleotides not matched to a gene: 7. This CDR3 has 16 residues. From germline, CDR1 is ENHRY and CDR2 SYGVKD. The CDR3 nucleotides read TGTGCCATCAGTGAGCCCGGACAGGGGGCAGGCCAGCCCCAGCATTTT. This translates into CAISEPGQGAGQPQHF.

The V gene is TRBV5-6, the J gene TRBJ2-5; 9 bases are shared with TRBD1. With V trimmed by 6 bases and J by 4 bases, 10 bases remained unmatched. The germline V gene encodes CDR1 SGHDT and CDR2 YYEEEE. CDR3 length: 15 amino acids. In nucleotides, the CDR3 is TGTGCCAGCACCCTGAGGACAGGGGTTACAGAGACCCAGTACTTC. This codes for CASTLRTGVTETQYF.

The V gene is TRBV20-1, the J gene TRBJ2-3; D is perhaps TRBD2 (6 bases). Trimming shortened V by 6 bases and J by 3 bases, and 16 bases separated the two germline ends. The CDR3 is made up of 14 amino acids. CDR1 is DFQATT, CDR2 SNEGSKA, per germline (reference sequence). The chain's CDR3 is CSAPGRGGTDTQYF. In DNA form, the CDR3 reads TGCAGTGCCCCGGGGCGGGGCGGAACAGATACGCAGTATTTT.

This clonotype showed up just once. The chain is built from TRBV30 and TRBJ2-5; D may be TRBD1 or TRBD2 (5 bases each). Trimming stripped 2 bases from V and 0 bases from J, with 13 bases between. The CDR3 is 15 residues long. CDR1 is GTSNPN and CDR2 is SVGIG in the germline V gene (reference sequence). The CDR3 loop is CAWSTGTEYQETQYF. The CDR3, as DNA: TGTGCCTGGAGTACGGGGACCGAGTACCAAGAGACCCAGTACTTC.

This clonotype has more than one count but fewer than ten. This chain connects TRBV10-2 to TRBJ1-5; a weak D match, TRBD1 (5 bases). V was cut by 6 bases and J by 1 base, with 13 bases left in between. The length of the CDR3 is 15 residues. CDR1 and CDR2 from the germline V gene are WSHSY and SAAADI. CDR3 bases: TGCGCCAGCAGCTCAGGGTCTGGAAGCAATCAGCCCCAGCATTTT. This encodes CASSSGSGSNQPQHF.

The genes are TRBV6-5 and TRBJ1-1; D is uncertain. This CDR3 spans 15 amino acids. Germline loops: CDR1 MNHEY, CDR2 SVGAGI. V lost 0 bases to trimming and J lost 1 base, with 9 bases between them. The CDR3 protein is CASSYSRTQNTEAFF. CDR3 bases: TGTGCCAGCAGTTACTCGCGGACGCAGAACACTGAAGCTTTCTTT.

DNA of the CDR3: TGTGCCAGCAGTGCACTAGCGGGGGGTGAGAATGAGCAGTTCTTC. This codes for CASSALAGGENEQFF. The V and J genes are TRBV12-3 or TRBV12-4 and TRBJ2-1; 12 nucleotides agree with TRBD2. V dropped 5 bases and J dropped 7; count of bases not matched to a gene: 6. The CDR3 totals 15 residues.

This clonotype was counted a single time. This chain links TRBV11-3 with TRBJ2-1; 8 bases are shared with TRBD2. The germline CDR1 and CDR2 sequences are SGHNT and YENEEA. CDR3 length: 14 residues. J was trimmed by 6 bases and V by 4 bases; bases with no gene match: 5. This chain's CDR3 is CASSSIAGSNEQFF. The CDR3 coding sequence is TGTGCCAGCAGCTCCATAGCGGGAAGCAATGAGCAGTTCTTC.

The CDR3 spells CASSFRMGQGDSTNEKLFF. The CDR3 region has the DNA TGTGCCAGCAGTTTCCGGATGGGACAGGGGGATTCAACTAATGAAAAACTGTTTTTT. The gene calls are TRBV12-3 or TRBV12-4 and TRBJ1-4; 11 bases are a match to TRBD1. The CDR3 length is 19 residues. V lost 3 bases to trimming and J lost 0 bases; unmatched junction nucleotides: 9.

CDR3: CASSYSGGARGDTQYF. CDR3 sequence (DNA): TGTGCCAGCAGTTACTCCGGAGGGGCGCGGGGGGATACGCAGTATTTT. The chain carries TRBV6-5 and TRBJ2-3, with 7 nucleotides matching TRBD2. V shed 0 bases and J 6 bases; nucleotides not matched to a gene: 9. The CDR3 is 16 amino acids. Per germline, CDR1 MNHEY and CDR2 SVGAGI.

There are a few counts of this clonotype. V and J are TRBV29-1 and TRBJ1-1; the match to TRBD1 covers 9 bases. This CDR3 region has 16 residues. Germline loops: CDR1 SQVTM, CDR2 ANQGSEA. After removal of 6 bases from V and 6 bases from J, the junction contained 17 bases not matched to a gene. The CDR3 protein is CSVANPWGQGGPEAFF. In DNA, the CDR3 is TGCAGCGTCGCTAACCCTTGGGGACAGGGAGGGCCTGAAGCTTTCTTT.

This chain links TRBV6-1 with TRBJ1-5; possible D gene TRBD1, 5 bases. CDR1 is MNHNS and CDR2 is SASEGT in the germline V gene. This CDR3 has 16 amino acids. Between the trimmed V and J ends, which lost 5 bases and 2 bases, there was a span of 16 bases. The CDR3 sequence is CASSPWGGEGNQPQHF. The CDR3 DNA reads as TGTGCCAGCAGTCCGTGGGGGGGGGAGGGCAATCAGCCCCAGCATTTT.

The chain links TRBV7-3 to TRBJ1-2; D might be TRBD1 (5 bases). CDR3 length equals 12 residues. In germline, CDR1 is SGHTA, CDR2 FQGTGA. V lost 1 base and J 7 bases, leaving 7 bases between the germline ends. The CDR3 DNA is TGTGCCAGCAGCTTAAGGGGGGTTGGCTACACCTTC. Translating gives CASSLRGVGYTF. Combining the CDR3 with reference TRBV7-3 and TRBJ1-2 gives the whole variable domain GAGVSQTPSNKVTEKGKYVELRCDPISGHTALYWYRQSLGQGPEFLIYFQGTGAADDSGLPNDRFFAVRPEGSVSTLKIQRTERGDSAVYLCASSLRGVGYTFGSGTRLTVV.

As for this clonotype: Just one base apart from a much larger clone, this may be a read error. This chain uses TRBV25-1 with TRBJ2-5, with TRBD1 matching 10 bases. CDR3 length: 14 amino acids. Germline CDR1 is MGHDK and CDR2 is SYGVNS. Here the CDR3 DNA reads TGTTCCAGCAGTGCCCCCGGGACAGGGGATGAGCAGTACTTC. It translates to CSSSAPGTGDEQYF.

The V and J genes are TRBV25-1 and TRBJ2-1; 11 nucleotides align to TRBD2. The CDR3 sequence is 15 residues long. With 10 bases clipped from V and 4 bases from J, the junction kept 9 bases outside the gene matches. Looked up from germline, CDR1 is MGHDK and CDR2 is SYGVNS. Here the CDR3 DNA reads TGTGCCAACAGAAGTAGCGGGGGGGTATACAATGAGCAGTTCTTC. Protein: CANRSSGGVYNEQFF.

The chain's CDR3 is CAIRERENTGELFF. DNA of the CDR3: TGTGCCATCCGGGAGCGGGAGAACACCGGGGAGCTGTTTTTT. V is TRBV10-3 and J is TRBJ2-2; 7 bases are shared with TRBD2. Germline assignment: CDR1 ENHRY and CDR2 SYGVKD. The CDR3 is made up of 14 amino acids. The junction had 4 bases not matched to a gene; V was cut back by 8 bases and J by 1 base.

The V and J genes are TRBV13 and TRBJ2-3; 12 bases map to TRBD2. The germline V gene encodes CDR1 PRHDT and CDR2 FYEKMQ (reference sequence). This CDR3 is built from 16 residues. The V gene end was trimmed by 5 bases and the J gene end by 6 bases; junction bases not matched to a gene: 9. Here the CDR3 DNA reads TGTGCCAGCAGCGGAAGACTAGCGGGAGCGACCGATACGCAGTATTTT. Translating gives CASSGRLAGATDTQYF.

The chain uses TRBV7-3 and TRBJ2-1; 14 positions agree with TRBD2. The J segment lost 5 bases and the V segment lost 5 bases, leaving 11 bases of the junction unmatched. The V gene's germline CDR1 is SGHTA and CDR2 FQGTGA. The CDR3 is 18 amino acids. CDR3 coding DNA: TGTGCCAGCAGCCGGCAAGGCATGGGACTAGCGGGAGACAATGAGCAGTTCTTC. Residues: CASSRQGMGLAGDNEQFF.

The gene calls are TRBV12-3 or TRBV12-4 and TRBJ2-2; 7 bases line up with TRBD1. J was trimmed by 2 bases and V by 6 bases; bases with no gene match: 6. The CDR3 consists of 15 residues. The CDR3 protein is CASSNWDSNTGELFF. The DNA of the CDR3 is TGTGCCAGCAGCAATTGGGACAGCAACACCGGGGAGCTGTTTTTT.

CDR3 bases: TGCAGCGTTGAAGACCGCCAGCAAAACACCATATATTTT. The encoded protein is CSVEDRQQNTIYF. The chain links TRBV29-1 to TRBJ1-3; D not certain. Between the trimmed V and J ends, which lost 0 bases and 6 bases, there was a span of 9 bases. The CDR3 loop spans 13 amino acids. Germline V gene sequence: CDR1 SQVTM, CDR2 ANQGSEA.